The table lists the clone carrying this TCR beta chain with a few counts. Its antigen remains unknown. Primers used in a second PCR of roughly 7 to 12 cycles were a sample-barcoded 5' primer and a J-beta primer mix. A single record per CDR3 protein comes from TCRdb applying MiXCR to the 5' RACE reads. Here the sample spans approximately 1,100,000 distinct CDR3 sequences, 35% to 55% being singletons. The sample comes from a study of blood T cells in healthy people across ages. Study overall: The capture of about one barcoded beta molecule per two T cells was achieved by template switching. Notes on the study in general: Getting older went along with TCR beta diversity per million T cells dropping roughly linearly.

The CDR3 loop spans 15 amino acids. With 4 bases removed from V and 5 bases from J, the gap between germline ends came to 17 bases. CDR1 is SNHLY and CDR2 is FYNNEI in the germline V gene. The people who gave samples were healthy Caucasians from Russia, aged roughly 6 to 100. The sample was blood. This sequence joins TRBV2 and TRBJ1-2; D gene unclear. This sequence was found in an older woman in good health. In DNA, the CDR3 is TGTGCCAGCAGTGGAAGGCAAGCCGCTGTATATGGCTACACCTTC. It specifies CASSGRQAAVYGYTF.